These 29 T cell receptor beta chains were all obtained from the same sample, sequenced in a study of sequential checkpoint blockade in melanoma. Assay used: immunoSEQ multiplex PCR; TCRdb lists only in-frame clones, some missing. The data show over 10,000 clones, with 27% seen just once and around 17% held by the top ten. Treatment in this sample: randomized to nivolumab then ipilimumab (arm A) or the reverse (arm B). The input for sequencing was tumor tissue (inferred from file names), taken from a patient given nivolumab and ipilimumab in sequence. The receptor set was obtained from a human donor with melanoma.

This clone turned up a few times. This chain links TRBV29-1 with TRBJ1-4; D gene ambiguous. Trimming shortened V by 0 bases and J by 6 bases, and 8 bases separated the two germline ends. Germline V gene data show CDR1 as SQVTM and CDR2 as ANQGSEA. CDR3 length: 13 amino acids. The CDR3 coding sequence is TGCAGCGTTGAAGATCGCGGGGATGAAAAACTGTTTTTT. Encoded protein: CSVEDRGDEKLFF.

The CDR3 DNA sequence: TGTGCCAGCAGCTTGAAACATCTTAGCAATCAGCCCCAGCATTTT. Its protein product is CASSLKHLSNQPQHF. The chain carries TRBV7-6 and TRBJ1-5; D gene unclear. From germline, CDR1 is SGHVS and CDR2 FNYEAQ. This CDR3 comprises 15 residues. V dropped 3 bases and J dropped 0 bases, with 9 bases sitting between them. Combining the CDR3 with reference TRBV7-6 and TRBJ1-5 gives the whole variable domain GAGVSQSPRYKVTKRGQDVALRCDPISGHVSLYWYRQALGQGPEFLTYFNYEAQQDKSGLPNDRFSAERPEGSISTLTIQRTEQRDSAMYRCASSLKHLSNQPQHFGDGTRLSIL.

This clone was seen a few times. This chain links TRBV1 with TRBJ2-7; the table's D call, TRBD2, was not checked against the DNA. TRBV1 is classified as a pseudogene. The CDR3 has 18 residues. CDR3 coding DNA: TGCACCAGCAGCCCCTTCCGTTGCGGATCGGCTAGCTCCTACGAGCAGTACTTC. Residues: CTSSPFRCGSASSYEQYF.

This clone was recorded a few times. The chain combines TRBV6-8 with TRBJ2-3; D is uncertain. The CDR3 length is 13 residues. Germline CDR1 and CDR2: MNHGY and SAAAGT. V lost 2 bases and J lost 2, with 5 bases in between. The CDR3 coding sequence is TGTGCCAGCAGTTACGAGCCCACAGATACGCAGTATTTT. It yields the protein CASSYEPTDTQYF.

This clone was counted a few times. This chain uses TRBV11-3 with TRBJ2-2; perhaps TRBD1 as D (6 bases). The V end was cut by 1 base, the J end by 4 bases, with 13 bases between. This CDR3 is 16 amino acids long. Germline values: CDR1 SGHNT, CDR2 YENEEA. CDR3 nucleotide sequence: TGTGCCAGCAGCTTAGGGTGGAGGACAGTCACCGGGGAGCTGTTTTTT. This translates into CASSLGWRTVTGELFF.

The chain carries TRBV5-1 and TRBJ2-7; 8 nucleotides agree with TRBD1. The germline V gene encodes CDR1 SGHRS and CDR2 YFSETQ. V was clipped by 4 bases and J by 3 bases; unmatched bases: 6. This CDR3 has 14 residues. Here the CDR3 DNA reads TGCGCCAGCAGCCTGACAGGGGCGCTCTACGAGCAGTACTTC. Its translation is CASSLTGALYEQYF.

This clone came up a few times. The chain's CDR3 is CASSTQGSRAPKPPKLFF. The CDR3 DNA is TGTGCCAGCAGTACACAGGGATCACGCGCCCCTAAACCTCCTAAACTGTTTTTT. This sequence joins TRBV27 and TRBJ1-4, with D perhaps TRBD1 (6 bases). Germline V gene lookup returns CDR1 MNHEY and CDR2 SMNVEV (reference sequence). V was cut by 5 bases and J by 11 bases, with 30 bases left in between. The CDR3 loop spans 18 amino acids.

The chain has TRBV28 and TRBJ2-7; D might be TRBD1 (6 bases). The CDR3 contains 14 residues. Germline CDR1 reads MDHEN; CDR2 reads SYDVKM. Trimming removed 6 bases at V and 2 bases at J, with 14 bases between. CDR3 amino acids: CASSRRTVTYEQYF. The CDR3 DNA sequence: TGTGCCAGCAGCCGGAGGACAGTCACCTACGAGCAGTACTTC.

Only a few counts were recorded for this clone. This chain connects TRBV11-3 to TRBJ2-7, with TRBD1 identical over 7 bases. J gave up 1 base and V 1 base, and 13 bases lay outside the gene matches. The length of the CDR3 is 18 residues. CDR1 and CDR2 from the germline V gene are SGHNT and YENEEA. The CDR3 nucleotides read TGTGCCAGCAGCTTAGGGCTTGAAGCAGGGGGTAGTTCCTACGAGCAGTACTTC. It encodes CASSLGLEAGGSSYEQYF.

The chain recombines TRBV5-1 with TRBJ2-1; 12 nucleotides line up with TRBD2. This CDR3 is 15 amino acids long. The germline gives CDR1 SGHRS, CDR2 YFSETQ. The trim removed 4 bases at V and 12 bases at J, leaving 11 bases unmatched. CDR3 sequence reads: CASSRTSGTTMRQFF. The CDR3 DNA sequence: TGCGCCAGCAGCCGGACTAGCGGGACTACAATGAGGCAGTTCTTC.

This clone has only a few counts. This chain uses TRBV15 with TRBJ1-3, with TRBD1 as a possible D gene (6 bases). V lost 4 bases to trimming and J lost 3 bases, with 13 bases between them. This CDR3 has 15 amino acids. Looked up from germline, CDR1 is LNHNV and CDR2 is YYDKDF (reference sequence). CDR3 region: CATSNDRTGGNTIYF. The CDR3 coding sequence is TGTGCCACCAGCAACGACAGGACGGGTGGAAACACCATATATTTT. The variable domain in full, with the rest retrieved from reference TRBV15 and TRBJ1-3, is DAMVIQNPRYQVTQFGKPVTLSCSQTLNHNVMYWYQQKSSQAPKLLFHYYDKDFNNEADTPDNFQSRRPNTSFCFLDIRSPGLGDTAMYLCATSNDRTGGNTIYFGEGSWLTVV.

J is TRBJ1-2 and V is TRBV18, with D possibly TRBD1 on 6 matching bases. The CDR3 loop spans 17 amino acids. Germline CDR1 is KGHSH and CDR2 is LQKENI. With 2 bases removed from V and 4 bases from J, the gap between germline ends came to 20 bases. The CDR3 coding sequence is TGTGCCAGCTCACCAAGTTCCGGGGACACTACGGGCTATGGCTACACCTTC. Amino acid sequence: CASSPSSGDTTGYGYTF.

This clone was observed a handful of times. The CDR3 DNA reads TGTGGCGGGGTGACAGGGGGCGCCGGGGAGACCCAGTACTTC. This sequence encodes CGGVTGGAGETQYF. The genes are TRBV6-8 and TRBJ2-5; TRBD1 matches at 10 bases. Germline V gene data show CDR1 as MNHGY and CDR2 as SAAAGT. The CDR3 totals 14 residues.

This clone occurred a few times. This chain joins TRBV7-6 and TRBJ2-5; TRBD2 matches at 12 bases. The germline V gene encodes CDR1 SGHVS and CDR2 FNYEAQ. The CDR3 runs 19 residues. Unmatched junction bases numbered 12, after V lost 3 bases and J lost 1 base. This chain's CDR3 is CASSLNPTSGRLFQETQYF. As DNA, the CDR3 is TGTGCCAGCAGCTTGAATCCCACTAGCGGGAGGTTGTTCCAAGAGACCCAGTACTTC.

The sample holds a few counts of this clone. The chain combines TRBV15 with TRBJ2-5, with 9 nucleotides matching TRBD1. CDR1 is LNHNV, CDR2 YYDKDF, per germline (reference sequence). The length of the CDR3 is 15 residues. With V trimmed by 2 bases and J by 4 bases, 5 bases remained unmatched. Here the CDR3 DNA reads TGTGCCACCAGCAGAACCGGGACAGGGTTAGAGACCCAGTACTTC. It specifies CATSRTGTGLETQYF.

The rearrangement joins TRBV14 to TRBJ2-1; maybe TRBD2 (5 bases). The CDR3 totals 16 residues. The germline CDR1 and CDR2 sequences are SGHDN and FVKESK. Trimming shortened V by 1 base and J by 6 bases, and 16 bases separated the two germline ends. The chain's CDR3 is CASSQGAGRSGNEQFF. In nucleotides, the CDR3 is TGTGCCAGCAGCCAAGGGGCTGGTCGAAGCGGCAATGAGCAGTTCTTC.

This chain joins TRBV7-5 and TRBJ2-7; the D segment call TRBD1 is taken from the table without a DNA check. TRBV7-5 is deemed a pseudogene. The CDR3 totals 15 residues. The chain's CDR3 is CASSWEDRASYEQYF. In nucleotides, the CDR3 is TGTGCCAGCAGCTGGGAGGACAGGGCCTCCTACGAGCAGTACTTC.

This chain connects TRBV29-1 to TRBJ2-3; unclear D gene. From germline, CDR1 is SQVTM and CDR2 ANQGSEA. The CDR3 has 12 residues. Trimming removed 7 bases from V and 4 bases from J, with 12 bases in between. CDR3 sequence (DNA): TGCAGCGAGGAACGGGCCTCAGATACGCAGTATTTT. Amino acids: CSEERASDTQYF.

V is TRBV28 and J is TRBJ2-7, with 10 bases identical to TRBD2. J was trimmed by 7 bases and V by 2 bases; bases with no gene match: 11. CDR1 MDHEN and CDR2 SYDVKM come from the germline V gene. The CDR3 length is 16 residues. This CDR3 is CASSLTSGTLRGEQYF. The CDR3 DNA reads as TGTGCCAGCAGTTTAACTAGCGGGACCCTACGTGGGGAGCAGTACTTC.

Only a few counts were recorded for this clone. The chain uses TRBV11-3 and TRBJ2-5; TRBD2 aligns across 9 bases. Per germline, CDR1 SGHNT and CDR2 YENEEA. Trimming took 5 bases from V and 5 from J; bases not matched to a gene: 9. The CDR3 covers 15 residues. CDR3 coding DNA: TGTGCCAGCAGCCTCCCTGGGACTAGCAAGGAGACCCAGTACTTC. Translation: CASSLPGTSKETQYF.

This clone came up a few times. The chain is built from TRBV28 and TRBJ2-7; TRBD1 agrees at 10 bases. The V gene's germline CDR1 is MDHEN and CDR2 SYDVKM. This CDR3 is built from 14 residues. Unmatched junction bases numbered 2, after V lost 4 bases and J lost 2 bases. The CDR3 DNA follows: TGTGCCAGCAGTTACGACAGGGGGCCCTACGAGCAGTACTTC. Translated: CASSYDRGPYEQYF.

The chain joins TRBV19 to TRBJ2-3, with 10 bases identical to TRBD1. Germline loops: CDR1 LNHDA, CDR2 SQIVND (reference sequence). With 5 bases clipped from V and 2 bases from J, the junction kept 7 bases outside the gene matches. This CDR3 comprises 16 residues. CDR3 coding DNA: TGTGCCAGTAGTTCCGGACAGGGGGGGTCCACAGATACGCAGTATTTT. Protein sequence: CASSSGQGGSTDTQYF.

V usage is TRBV6-8 and J usage is TRBJ2-7; TRBD1 might be the D (6 bases). Trimming shortened V by 7 bases and J by 5 bases, and 12 bases separated the two germline ends. The V gene's germline CDR1 is MNHGY and CDR2 SAAAGT. The CDR3 runs 12 residues. The CDR3 here is CASNNPGDEQYF. CDR3 nucleotides: TGTGCCAGCAATAATCCAGGGGACGAGCAGTACTTC.

This clone came up a few times. The genes are TRBV8-2 and TRBJ1-2; the table's D call TRBD1 went unverified against the DNA. TRBV8-2 is labeled a pseudogene. The CDR3 consists of 13 residues. CDR3 sequence reads: CASKTGPNYGYTF. The CDR3 DNA reads TGTGCCAGCAAGACAGGTCCTAACTATGGCTACACCTTC.

The V and J genes are TRBV9 and TRBJ2-3; D may be TRBD2 (6 bases). The CDR3 runs to 16 residues. Germline V gives CDR1 SGDLS, CDR2 YYNGEE. Trimming took off 1 base at V and 0 bases at J, with 12 bases between the two ends. The CDR3 sequence: CASSVMGGASTDTQYF. CDR3 DNA: TGTGCCAGCAGCGTAATGGGCGGGGCAAGCACAGATACGCAGTATTTT.

The chain employs TRBV6-4 and TRBJ1-1, with D uncertain. V lost 8 bases, J lost 7 bases, and 11 bases lay in between. CDR3 size: 11 residues. The germline gives CDR1 MRHNA, CDR2 SNTAGT. The CDR3 sequence is CASHDTSEAFF. The CDR3 coding sequence is TGTGCCAGCCATGACACTAGTGAAGCTTTCTTT.

This clone was detected only a few times. This chain links TRBV6-8 with TRBJ2-3, with 10 bases aligning to TRBD2. V lost 5 bases to trimming and J lost 4 bases; unmatched junction nucleotides: 3. Germline lookup yields CDR1 MNHGY and CDR2 SAAAGT. There are 14 residues in the CDR3. CDR3: CASSDTSGADTQYF. In DNA form, the CDR3 reads TGTGCCAGCAGTGATACTAGCGGGGCAGATACGCAGTATTTT.

This clone has at least ten counts. CDR3 amino acids: CASSQGLATYNEQFF. CDR3 DNA: TGTGCCAGCAGCCAAGGACTAGCGACCTACAATGAGCAGTTCTTC. V and J are TRBV11-3 and TRBJ2-1; 9 bases map to TRBD2. The V and J ends lost 5 bases and 2 bases, in that order; junction bases with no gene match: 4. Looked up from germline, CDR1 is SGHNT and CDR2 is YENEEA. The CDR3 length is 15 residues.

CDR3 DNA: TGTGCCAGCAGCGGGGGGACCGAATACAATGAGCAGTTCTTC. This sequence encodes CASSGGTEYNEQFF. V is TRBV11-3 and J is TRBJ2-1; a possible D gene is TRBD2 (6 bases). There are 14 residues in the CDR3. V was clipped by 5 bases and J by 4 bases, with 12 bases between them. The germline gives CDR1 SGHNT, CDR2 YENEEA.